This T cell receptor beta chain was found in a study of blood T cell repertoires in COVID-19. Looking at the study overall: Spain, Italy and the United States supplied samples that represented acute and convalescent COVID-19. Sources were T cells, B-cell-depleted T cells, or PBMCs; the material itself was cDNA or gDNA.

The CDR3 consists of 16 residues. Trimming stripped 0 bases from V and 6 bases from J, with 17 bases between. CDR1 and CDR2 (germline): LGHNA, YNFKEQ. Authors' data handling: Nucleated cell number was recorded as an estimate derived from reference gene primer amplification. Libraries were prepared by immunoSEQ multiplex PCR; TCRdb keeps only in-frame clonotypes and omits some of them. V and J calls and clone size follow that table, whereas D and trimming were derived from the DNA. The table shows around 94,000 clones, with 80% to 85% occurring only once. The receptor comes from a man aged 55-75 years with acute or convalescent COVID-19. The V gene is TRBV4-2, the J gene TRBJ1-1; possible D gene TRBD1, 5 bases. The sequenced material came from peripheral blood. The CDR3 coding sequence is TGTGCCAGCAGCCAAGATGAGTTCAGGGCCTACGCTGAAGCTTTCTTT. Protein product: CASSQDEFRAYAEAFF.